This passage covers 23 T cell receptor beta chains from one sample sequenced in a study of blood T cells in healthy people across ages. Next came a second PCR, run for about 6 to 12 cycles, which used a sample-barcoded 5' primer along with a J-beta primer mix. TCRdb itself ran the 5' RACE reads through MiXCR, one entry per CDR3 protein. The data show about 1.5 million distinct CDR3 sequences, roughly 43% seen once. The sequenced sample consisted of blood. These receptors all stem from a woman under 30 in good health.

The chain is built from TRBV27 and TRBJ2-5; 9 bases map to TRBD2. In germline, CDR1 is MNHEY, CDR2 SMNVEV (reference sequence). V lost 7 bases, J lost 11 bases, and 14 bases stayed unmatched. This CDR3 is built from 14 residues. The CDR3 DNA reads as TGTGCCAGCAACTCGGGACTAGCCAACAATGAGCAGTACTTC. It encodes CASNSGLANNEQYF.

In its sample, this clonotype was seen a few times. The genes are TRBV21-1 and TRBJ2-7; TRBD1 was called by the table and not checked on the DNA. TRBV21-1 is assigned pseudogene status. This CDR3 has 15 residues. Written as DNA, the CDR3 is TGTGCCAGCAGCACCCGGGACAAAAAGTGCTACGAGCAGTACTTC. Translation gives CASSTRDKKCYEQYF.

The chain uses TRBV4-1 and TRBJ2-1, with D possibly called TRBD1 or TRBD2 (6 bases each). Trimming pared 4 bases from V and 2 bases from J, leaving 15 bases between. The germline V gene has CDR1 MGHRA and CDR2 YSYEKL. This CDR3 contains 16 residues. Here the CDR3 DNA reads TGCGCCAGCAGCCGGCTCCCCGGGGGCGCCTACAATGAGCAGTTCTTC. Translation gives CASSRLPGGAYNEQFF.

The V call is TRBV7-2, the J call TRBJ1-2, with D unclear. The V end lost 1 base, the J end lost 8 bases, and 17 bases lay between the germline ends. The CDR3 sequence is 15 residues long. CDR1 and CDR2 from the germline V gene are SGHTA and FQGNSA. The CDR3 here is CASSLDLGTPGGYTF. The CDR3 DNA follows: TGTGCCAGCAGCTTAGATTTGGGCACCCCGGGAGGCTACACCTTC.

This clonotype was recorded a few times. V is TRBV18 and J is TRBJ2-3; weak D call: TRBD2 (5 bases). Trimming cost V 3 bases and J 6 bases, with 7 bases left between them. The V gene's germline CDR1 is KGHSH and CDR2 LQKENI. CDR3 length: 12 residues. The chain's CDR3 is CASSPWEDTQYF. CDR3 bases: TGTGCCAGCTCACCTTGGGAGGATACGCAGTATTTT. Based on the CDR3 plus reference TRBV18 and TRBJ2-3, the full variable domain is NAGVMQNPRHLVRRRGQEARLRCSPMKGHSHVYWYRQLPEEGLKFMVYLQKENIIDESGMPKERFSAEFPKEGPSILRIQQVVRGDSAAYFCASSPWEDTQYFGPGTRLTVL.

The genes are TRBV4-3 and TRBJ2-1; perhaps TRBD2 as D (7 bases). This CDR3 is 13 amino acids long. Between the trimmed V and J ends, which lost 5 bases and 9 bases, there was a span of 14 bases. Germline CDR1 reads LGHNA; CDR2 reads YSLEER. CDR3 residues: CASSSEGGGEQFF. The CDR3 region has the DNA TGCGCCAGCAGCTCCGAAGGGGGGGGTGAGCAGTTCTTC.

This clonotype showed up just a few times. V and J are TRBV2 and TRBJ2-7, with 7 positions matching TRBD1. With 5 bases clipped from V and 7 bases from J, the junction kept 11 bases outside the gene matches. The CDR3 is 14 residues long. Germline lookup yields CDR1 SNHLY and CDR2 FYNNEI. Here the CDR3 reads CASSWETGSEEQYF. In DNA form, the CDR3 reads TGTGCCAGCAGTTGGGAGACAGGGTCGGAGGAGCAGTACTTC.

The V and J genes are TRBV7-2 and TRBJ1-5; possible D gene TRBD1, 5 bases. Germline-derived CDR1 and CDR2 are SGHTA and FQGNSA. The V gene lost 5 bases and the J gene lost 1 base, with 12 bases spanning the gap. This CDR3 is built from 15 residues. Here the CDR3 DNA reads TGTACCAGCAGCGGATACCCAGGGAGCAATCAGCCCCAGCATTTT. It is translated as CTSSGYPGSNQPQHF.

This clonotype has a handful of counts. The chain combines TRBV10-2 with TRBJ1-2; D unresolved. The length of the CDR3 is 13 residues. V was shortened by 5 bases and J by 2 bases, with 9 bases between the two germline ends. Germline CDR1 is WSHSY and CDR2 is SAAADI. This CDR3 is CASSTPRNYGYTF. CDR3 nucleotide sequence: TGCGCCAGCAGTACCCCCAGGAACTATGGCTACACCTTC.

Regarding this clonotype: One base away lies a much larger clone, so this may be a sequencing read error. The chain joins TRBV9 to TRBJ1-1; D possibly corresponds to TRBD1 (6 bases). Trimming cost V 5 bases and J 1 base, with 9 bases left between them. The CDR3 sequence is 13 residues long. Germline V gene lookup returns CDR1 SGDLS and CDR2 YYNGEE. The DNA for the CDR3 is TGTGCCAGCAGGTCAGGGGAGAACACTGAAGCTTTCTTT. This sequence encodes CASRSGENTEAFF.

The chain carries TRBV7-2 and TRBJ1-2; TRBD1 aligns across 9 bases. From germline, CDR1 is SGHTA and CDR2 FQGNSA. The CDR3 extends over 17 amino acids. V gave up 5 bases and J gave up 2 bases; unmatched junction bases: 12. This CDR3 reads CASSKSGQGVFNYGYTF. The CDR3 nucleotides are TGTGCCAGCAGCAAATCGGGACAGGGCGTTTTCAACTATGGCTACACCTTC.

This clonotype occurred a few times. CDR3 nucleotide sequence: TGTGCCAGCAGTTTAGGGACAGGTCCCCCCAAAGAGACCCAGTACTTC. Translation gives CASSLGTGPPKETQYF. This chain joins TRBV12-3 or TRBV12-4 and TRBJ2-5; 7 positions match TRBD1. The CDR3 is 16 amino acids. Trimming cost V 1 base and J 3 bases; bases outside gene matches: 8.

This clonotype was counted between two and nine times. The rearrangement joins TRBV9 to TRBJ2-3; possibly TRBD2 for D (6 bases). Germline V CDR1 and CDR2: SGDLS, YYNGEE. The V end lost 0 bases, the J end lost 6 bases, and 17 bases lay between the germline ends. The CDR3 loop spans 16 amino acids. The CDR3 DNA sequence: TGTGCCAGCAGCGTAGAGAGCGGGCGATTTTTGGATACGCAGTATTTT. Translating it yields CASSVESGRFLDTQYF.

The rearrangement joins TRBV2 to TRBJ1-2, with D hard to call. In germline, CDR1 is SNHLY, CDR2 FYNNEI. The germline V and J ends were trimmed by 10 bases and 2 bases, with 14 bases remaining between them. The CDR3 is 13 residues long. CDR3 loop: CAIKRRQNYGYTF. CDR3 coding DNA: TGTGCCATCAAGCGCCGGCAGAACTATGGCTACACCTTC.

This clonotype was seen more than once but under ten times. This sequence joins TRBV7-2 and TRBJ1-2; weak D call: TRBD1 (5 bases). Germline loops: CDR1 SGHTA, CDR2 FQGNSA. Deletions cut 5 bases from V and 4 bases from J, with 11 bases between. The CDR3 extends over 13 amino acids. In DNA form, the CDR3 reads TGTGCCAGCAGCCCAGGGATCGGCTATGGCTACACCTTC. It encodes CASSPGIGYGYTF.

The chain couples TRBV3-1 to TRBJ1-6; D call uncertain. Germline V gives CDR1 LGHDT, CDR2 YNNKEL (reference sequence). V gave up 2 bases and J gave up 7 bases, with 15 bases separating them. The CDR3 has 16 residues. CDR3 region: CASSQTVASGNSPLHF. CDR3 nucleotide sequence: TGTGCCAGCAGCCAAACCGTGGCATCGGGGAATTCACCCCTCCACTTT.

This clonotype was seen a handful of times. The J gene is TRBJ2-3, the V gene TRBV20-1; either TRBD1 or TRBD2 may supply D (7 bases each). Per the germline V gene, CDR1 is DFQATT and CDR2 is SNEGSKA (reference sequence). The V end lost 0 bases, the J end lost 5 bases, and 27 bases lay between the germline ends. The CDR3 spans 19 residues. The CDR3 reads CSARDEGQRTMRGGDTQYF. The CDR3, as DNA: TGCAGTGCTAGAGATGAGGGACAGAGAACTATGCGCGGGGGAGATACGCAGTATTTT.

The J gene is TRBJ2-7, the V gene TRBV12-3 or TRBV12-4; D perhaps matches TRBD2 (5 bases). The CDR3 totals 14 residues. Trimming removed 5 bases at V and 2 bases at J, with 13 bases between. The CDR3 region has the DNA TGTGCCAGCAGTGGACCGGGAAGAACCTACGAGCAGTACTTC. The encoded protein is CASSGPGRTYEQYF.

V is TRBV4-1 and J is TRBJ2-7; D is unclear. This CDR3 is 13 amino acids long. The V end lost 0 bases, the J end lost 9 bases, and 12 bases lay between the germline ends. Germline lookup yields CDR1 MGHRA and CDR2 YSYEKL. CDR3 coding DNA: TGCGCCAGCAGCCAAGAATTAGGGCGTTGGCAGTACTTC. Residues: CASSQELGRWQYF.

This clonotype was seen a handful of times. V gene TRBV6-6 combines with J gene TRBJ1-1; 8 positions match TRBD1. There are 14 residues in the CDR3. Germline trimming cut 7 bases from V and 4 bases from J; bases unmatched to any gene: 8. Looked up from germline, CDR1 is MNHNY and CDR2 is SVGAGI (reference sequence). The CDR3 sequence: CASTTQGAGTEAFF. The CDR3 DNA sequence: TGTGCCAGCACGACCCAGGGGGCTGGCACTGAAGCTTTCTTT.

On this clonotype: The junction and the germline gene differ at one end; a read error may be behind it. The chain has TRBV12-3 or TRBV12-4 and TRBJ2-5; perhaps D is TRBD1 or TRBD2 (5 bases each). This CDR3 has 15 amino acids. CDR3 protein: CASSRDVGLGETRYF. The CDR3 nucleotides are TGTGCCAGCAGTCGGGACGTAGGCTTAGGCGAGACCCGGTACTTC.

Turning to this clonotype: A much bigger clone sits one base away, suggesting this may be a read error. The chain combines TRBV12-3 or TRBV12-4 with TRBJ2-7; D unclear. The germline V and J ends were trimmed by 3 bases and 3 bases, with 6 bases remaining between them. The CDR3 totals 12 residues. CDR3 coding DNA: TGTGCCAGCAGTTTCAAGATCTACGAGCAGTACTTC. Translated: CASSFKIYEQYF.

This chain uses TRBV28 with TRBJ2-5, with D perhaps TRBD2 (6 bases). This CDR3 spans 14 amino acids. The germline gives CDR1 MDHEN, CDR2 SYDVKM. Trimming took 6 bases from V and 5 from J, leaving 16 bases between them. CDR3 in amino acids: CASRYGGREETQYF. The CDR3 nucleotides read TGTGCCAGCAGATACGGGGGAAGAGAGGAGACCCAGTACTTC. The whole variable domain, remainder taken from reference TRBV28 and TRBJ2-5, is DVKVTQSSRYLVKRTGEKVFLECVQDMDHENMFWYRQDPGLGLRLIYFSYDVKMKEKGDIPEGYSVSREKKERFSLILESASTNQTSMYLCASRYGGREETQYFGPGTRLLVL.